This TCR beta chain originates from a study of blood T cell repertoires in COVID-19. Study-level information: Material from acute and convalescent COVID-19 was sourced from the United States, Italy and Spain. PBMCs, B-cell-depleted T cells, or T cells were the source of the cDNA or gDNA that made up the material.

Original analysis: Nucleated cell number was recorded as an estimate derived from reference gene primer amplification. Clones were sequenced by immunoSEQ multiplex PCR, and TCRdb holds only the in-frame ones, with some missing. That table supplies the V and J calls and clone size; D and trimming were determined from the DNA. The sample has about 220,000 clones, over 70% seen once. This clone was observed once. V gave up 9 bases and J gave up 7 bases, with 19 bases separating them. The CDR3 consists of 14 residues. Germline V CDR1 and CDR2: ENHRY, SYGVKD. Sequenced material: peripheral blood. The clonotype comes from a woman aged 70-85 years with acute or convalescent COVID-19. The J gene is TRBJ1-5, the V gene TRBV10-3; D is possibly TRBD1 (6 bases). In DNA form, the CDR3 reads TGTGCCATAGGAGAGACAGGAGCGAGCCAGCCCCAGCATTTT. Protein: CAIGETGASQPQHF.